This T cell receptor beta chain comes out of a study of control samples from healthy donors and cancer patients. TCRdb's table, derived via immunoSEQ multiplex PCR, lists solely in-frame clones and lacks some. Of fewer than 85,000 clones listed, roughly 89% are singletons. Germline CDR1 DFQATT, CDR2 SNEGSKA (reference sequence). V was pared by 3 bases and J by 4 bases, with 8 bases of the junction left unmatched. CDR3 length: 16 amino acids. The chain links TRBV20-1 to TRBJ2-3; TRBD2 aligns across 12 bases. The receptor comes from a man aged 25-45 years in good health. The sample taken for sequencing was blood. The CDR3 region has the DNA TGCAGTGCTAGTATCACTAGCGGGAGGAAGGCAGATACGCAGTATTTT. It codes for CSASITSGRKADTQYF.